These T cell receptor beta chains were read from a single sample in a study of blood T cell repertoires in COVID-19. Here immunoSEQ multiplex PCR was the method, and the copy in TCRdb shows in-frame clones only, minus some. Among around 250,000 clones listed, more than 75% were seen once. The sequencing input was peripheral blood. The receptors derive from a woman in her seventies with active or convalescent COVID-19. Each CDR3 is given without its conserved first and last residue. Clone size is given for some rows only: seen once, a few or many times, or a class if the clone is expanded.

ASSEIAQGIGSPLH - TRBV2
SARVAYNEQF once TRBV29-1
ASSQGYLRGTEAF - TRBV3-1/TRBV3-2
ASSPRDSAYEQY once TRBV7-9
ATNDAAGGMGEQF - TRBV24-1
ASSLEGAPTDTQY - TRBV5-1
ASSFLEGEDEQY - TRBV5-1
ASDRGRTGELF once TRBV6-5
ATSRDLMQTGVSIY once TRBV15
ASSFEGREEAGYT - TRBV5-1
ASSTQETQY few TRBV5-1
ATSGEGGSYGYT few TRBV24-1
ASGFQGNTEAF few TRBV7-8
SLGEGLGRKKLF once TRBV29-1
ASSYGGGQKLF - TRBV6-5